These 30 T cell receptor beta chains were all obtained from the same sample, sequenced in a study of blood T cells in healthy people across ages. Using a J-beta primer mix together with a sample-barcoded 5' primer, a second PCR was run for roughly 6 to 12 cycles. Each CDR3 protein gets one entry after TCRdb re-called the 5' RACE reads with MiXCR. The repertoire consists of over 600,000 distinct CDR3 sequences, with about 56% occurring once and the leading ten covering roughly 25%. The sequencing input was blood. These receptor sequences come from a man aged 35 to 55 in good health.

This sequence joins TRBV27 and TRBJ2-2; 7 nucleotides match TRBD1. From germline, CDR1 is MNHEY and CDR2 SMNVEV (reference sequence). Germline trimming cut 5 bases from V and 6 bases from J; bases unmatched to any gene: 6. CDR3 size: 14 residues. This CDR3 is CASSVDRDPGELFF. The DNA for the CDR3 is TGTGCCAGCAGTGTCGACAGGGATCCCGGGGAGCTGTTTTTT.

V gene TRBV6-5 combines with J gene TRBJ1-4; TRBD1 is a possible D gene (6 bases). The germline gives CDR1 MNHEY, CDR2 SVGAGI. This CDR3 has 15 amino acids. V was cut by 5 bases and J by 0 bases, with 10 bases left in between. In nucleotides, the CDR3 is TGTGCCAGCAGTCAGGACAGCTCAACTAATGAAAAACTGTTTTTT. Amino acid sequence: CASSQDSSTNEKLFF.

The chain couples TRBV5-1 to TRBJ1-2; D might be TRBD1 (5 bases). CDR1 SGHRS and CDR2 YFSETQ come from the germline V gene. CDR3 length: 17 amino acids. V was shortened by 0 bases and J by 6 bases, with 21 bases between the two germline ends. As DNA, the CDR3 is TGCGCCAGCAGCTTGGGTTATAGGGACCCTACGGGGGATGGCTACACCTTC. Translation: CASSLGYRDPTGDGYTF.

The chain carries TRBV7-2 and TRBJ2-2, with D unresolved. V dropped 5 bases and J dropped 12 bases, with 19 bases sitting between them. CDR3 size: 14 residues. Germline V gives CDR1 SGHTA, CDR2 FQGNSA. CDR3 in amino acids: CASSDGLRSSKLFF. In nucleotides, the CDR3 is TGTGCCAGCAGCGACGGCCTTCGTAGTAGCAAGCTGTTTTTT. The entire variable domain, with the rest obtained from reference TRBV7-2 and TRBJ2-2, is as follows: GAGVSQSPSNKVTEKGKDVELRCDPISGHTALYWYRQSLGQGLEFLIYFQGNSAPDKSGLPSDRFSAERTGGSVSTLTIQRTQQEDSAVYLCASSDGLRSSKLFFGEGSRLTVL.

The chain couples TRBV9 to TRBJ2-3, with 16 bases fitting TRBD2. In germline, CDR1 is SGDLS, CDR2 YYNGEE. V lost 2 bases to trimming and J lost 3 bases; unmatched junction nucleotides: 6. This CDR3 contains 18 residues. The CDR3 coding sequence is TGTGCCAGCAGCGTGGGGACTAGCGGGGGGGCCAAAACAGATACGCAGTATTTT. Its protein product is CASSVGTSGGAKTDTQYF.

CDR3 in amino acids: CASSLAGPQSSYEQYF. Here the CDR3 DNA reads TGTGCCAGCAGCTTAGCGGGACCCCAGAGCTCCTACGAGCAGTACTTC. V is TRBV7-2 and J is TRBJ2-7; D is tentatively TRBD1 or TRBD2 (5 bases each). Trimming removed 0 bases at V and 0 bases at J, with 12 bases between. The CDR3 has 16 amino acids. From germline, CDR1 is SGHTA and CDR2 FQGNSA.

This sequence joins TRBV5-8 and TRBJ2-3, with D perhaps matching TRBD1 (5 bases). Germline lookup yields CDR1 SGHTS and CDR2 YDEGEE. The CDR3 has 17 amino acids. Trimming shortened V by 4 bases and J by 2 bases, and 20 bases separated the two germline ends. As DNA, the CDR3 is TGTGCCAGCAGCCTTCTAACAGGAAAACTTTACACAGATACGCAGTATTTT. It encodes CASSLLTGKLYTDTQYF.

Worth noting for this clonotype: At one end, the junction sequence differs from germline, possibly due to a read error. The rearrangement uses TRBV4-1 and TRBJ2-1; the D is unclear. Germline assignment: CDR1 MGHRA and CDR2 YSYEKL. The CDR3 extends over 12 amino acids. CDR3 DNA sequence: TGTGCCAGCAGCCAGAGCTACAATGAGCAGTTCTTC. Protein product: CASSQSYNEQFF.

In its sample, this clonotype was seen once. The CDR3 DNA is TGTGCCAGCTCCCCCCCCGCGGTCGGGTACGAGCAGTACTTC. It encodes CASSPPAVGYEQYF. The chain carries TRBV18 and TRBJ2-7; no definite D call. V was clipped by 6 bases and J by 4 bases, with 16 bases between them. Germline CDR1 reads KGHSH; CDR2 reads LQKENI. The CDR3 length is 14 residues.

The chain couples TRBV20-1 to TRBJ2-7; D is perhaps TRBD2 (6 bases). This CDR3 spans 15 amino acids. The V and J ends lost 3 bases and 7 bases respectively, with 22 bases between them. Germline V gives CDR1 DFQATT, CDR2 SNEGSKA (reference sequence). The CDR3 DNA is TGCAGTGCTAGGGAGGGAGAGGGGCCCCTTAGGGAGCAGTACTTC. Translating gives CSAREGEGPLREQYF.

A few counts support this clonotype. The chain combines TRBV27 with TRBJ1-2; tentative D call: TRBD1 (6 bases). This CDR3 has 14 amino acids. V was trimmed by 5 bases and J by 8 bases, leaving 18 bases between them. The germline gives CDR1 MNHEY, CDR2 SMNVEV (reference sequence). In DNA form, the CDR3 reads TGTGCCAGCAGTCCCAGGGGATTTTGGGGAGGCTACACCTTC. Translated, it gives CASSPRGFWGGYTF.

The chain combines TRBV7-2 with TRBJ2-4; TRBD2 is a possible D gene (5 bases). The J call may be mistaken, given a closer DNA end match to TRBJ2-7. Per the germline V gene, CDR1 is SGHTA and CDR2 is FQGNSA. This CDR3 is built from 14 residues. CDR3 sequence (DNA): TGTGCCAGCAGCGGTTCGGCTAGCCTGGACGAGCAGTACTTC. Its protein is CASSGSASLDEQYF.

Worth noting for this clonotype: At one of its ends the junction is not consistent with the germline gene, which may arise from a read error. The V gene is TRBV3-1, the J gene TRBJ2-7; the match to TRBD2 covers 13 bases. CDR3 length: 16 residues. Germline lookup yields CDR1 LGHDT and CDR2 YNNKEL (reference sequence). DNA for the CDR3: TGTGCCAGCAGCCTGTGGACTAGCGGGAGCTCCTACGAGCGGTACTTC. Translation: CASSLWTSGSSYERYF.

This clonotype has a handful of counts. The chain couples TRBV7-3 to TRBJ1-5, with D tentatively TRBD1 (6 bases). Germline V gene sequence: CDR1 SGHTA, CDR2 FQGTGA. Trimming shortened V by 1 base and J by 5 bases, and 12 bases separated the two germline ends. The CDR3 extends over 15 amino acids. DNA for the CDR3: TGTGCCAGCAGCTTAAGAGGGGGAAGTGATCAGCCCCAGCATTTT. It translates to CASSLRGGSDQPQHF.

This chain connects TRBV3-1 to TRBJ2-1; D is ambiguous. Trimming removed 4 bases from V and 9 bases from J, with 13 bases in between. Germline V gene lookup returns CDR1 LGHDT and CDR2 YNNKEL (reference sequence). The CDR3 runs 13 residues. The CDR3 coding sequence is TGTGCCAGCAGCCCACCCCCGGGCGCTGAGCAGTTCTTC. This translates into CASSPPPGAEQFF.

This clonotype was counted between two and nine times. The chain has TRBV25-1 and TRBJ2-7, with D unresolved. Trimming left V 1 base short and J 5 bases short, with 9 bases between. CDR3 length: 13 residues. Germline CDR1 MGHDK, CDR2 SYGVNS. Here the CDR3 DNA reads TGTGCCAGCAGTGAATTCCTCGCTGACGAGCAGTACTTC. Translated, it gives CASSEFLADEQYF.

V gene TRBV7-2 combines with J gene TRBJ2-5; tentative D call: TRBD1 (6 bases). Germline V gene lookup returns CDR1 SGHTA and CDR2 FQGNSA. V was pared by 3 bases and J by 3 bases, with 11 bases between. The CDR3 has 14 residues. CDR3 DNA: TGTGCCAGCAGCTTGTTTTCAGGGGAAGAGACCCAGTACTTC. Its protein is CASSLFSGEETQYF.

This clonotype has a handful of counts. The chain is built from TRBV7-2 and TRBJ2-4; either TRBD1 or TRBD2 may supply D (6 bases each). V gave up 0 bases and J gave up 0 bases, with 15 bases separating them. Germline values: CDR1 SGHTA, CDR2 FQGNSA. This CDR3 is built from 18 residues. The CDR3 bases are TGTGCCAGCAGCTTAGCGGTGCGGGGACAACAAGCCAAAAACATTCAGTACTTC. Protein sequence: CASSLAVRGQQAKNIQYF.

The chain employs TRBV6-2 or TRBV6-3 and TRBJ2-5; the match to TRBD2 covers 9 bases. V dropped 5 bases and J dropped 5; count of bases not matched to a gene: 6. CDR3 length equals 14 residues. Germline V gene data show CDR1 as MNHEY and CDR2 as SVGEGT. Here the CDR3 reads CASSISSGKETQYF. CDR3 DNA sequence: TGTGCCAGCAGTATATCTAGCGGGAAGGAGACCCAGTACTTC.

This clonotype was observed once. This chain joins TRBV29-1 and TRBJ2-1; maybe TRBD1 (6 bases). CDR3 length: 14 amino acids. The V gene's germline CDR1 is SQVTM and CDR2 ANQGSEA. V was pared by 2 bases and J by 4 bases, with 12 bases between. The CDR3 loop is CSVENREKYNEQFF. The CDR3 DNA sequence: TGCAGCGTTGAAAACAGGGAAAAATACAATGAGCAGTTCTTC.

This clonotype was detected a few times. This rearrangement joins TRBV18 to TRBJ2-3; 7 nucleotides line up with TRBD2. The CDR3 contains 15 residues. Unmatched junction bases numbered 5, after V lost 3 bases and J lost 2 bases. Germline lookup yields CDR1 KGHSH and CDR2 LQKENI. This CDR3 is CASSPLAADTDTQYF. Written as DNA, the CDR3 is TGTGCCAGCTCACCCCTAGCGGCGGACACAGATACGCAGTATTTT.

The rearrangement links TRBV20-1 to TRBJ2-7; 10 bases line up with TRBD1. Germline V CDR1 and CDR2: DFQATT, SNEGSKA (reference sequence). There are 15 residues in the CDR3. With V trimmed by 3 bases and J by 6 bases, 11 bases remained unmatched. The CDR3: CSASNDRGLVGEQYF. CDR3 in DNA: TGCAGTGCTAGCAACGACAGGGGGCTAGTGGGCGAGCAGTACTTC.

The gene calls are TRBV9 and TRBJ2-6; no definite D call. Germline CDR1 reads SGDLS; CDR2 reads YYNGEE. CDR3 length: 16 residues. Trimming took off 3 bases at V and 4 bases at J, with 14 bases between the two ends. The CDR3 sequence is CASSGIWGSGANVLTF. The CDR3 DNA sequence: TGTGCCAGCAGCGGCATATGGGGTTCCGGGGCCAACGTCCTGACTTTC.

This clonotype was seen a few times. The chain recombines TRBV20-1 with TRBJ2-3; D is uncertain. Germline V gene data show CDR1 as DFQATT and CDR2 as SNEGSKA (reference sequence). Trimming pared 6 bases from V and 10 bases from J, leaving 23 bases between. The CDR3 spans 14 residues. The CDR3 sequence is CSAPGTAYSGAQYF. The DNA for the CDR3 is TGCAGTGCCCCCGGAACGGCCTACTCTGGTGCGCAGTATTTT.

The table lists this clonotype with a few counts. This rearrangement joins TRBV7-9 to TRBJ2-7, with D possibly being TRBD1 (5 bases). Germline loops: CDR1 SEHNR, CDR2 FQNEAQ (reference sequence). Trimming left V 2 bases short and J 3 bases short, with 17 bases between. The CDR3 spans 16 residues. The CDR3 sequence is CASSLSQGASYYEQYF. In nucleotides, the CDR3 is TGTGCCAGCAGCTTATCGCAGGGCGCCTCCTACTACGAGCAGTACTTC. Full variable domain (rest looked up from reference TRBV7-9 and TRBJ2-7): DTGVSQNPRHKITKRGQNVTFRCDPISEHNRLYWYRQTLGQGPEFLTYFQNEAQLEKSRLLSDRFSAERPKGSFSTLEIQRTEQGDSAMYLCASSLSQGASYYEQYFGPGTRLTVT.

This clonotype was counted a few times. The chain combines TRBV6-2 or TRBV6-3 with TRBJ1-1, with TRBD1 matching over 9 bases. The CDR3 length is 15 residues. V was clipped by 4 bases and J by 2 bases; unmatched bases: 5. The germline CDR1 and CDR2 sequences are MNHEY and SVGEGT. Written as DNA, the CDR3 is TGTGCCAGCAGTTCGACAGGGGGGAGTAACACTGAAGCTTTCTTT. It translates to CASSSTGGSNTEAFF.

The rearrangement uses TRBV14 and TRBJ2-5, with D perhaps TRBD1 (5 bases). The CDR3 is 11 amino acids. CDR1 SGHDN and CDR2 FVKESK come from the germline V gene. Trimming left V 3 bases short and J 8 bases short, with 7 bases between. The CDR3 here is CASSHTGTQYF. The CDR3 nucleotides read TGTGCCAGCAGCCACACAGGAACCCAGTACTTC.

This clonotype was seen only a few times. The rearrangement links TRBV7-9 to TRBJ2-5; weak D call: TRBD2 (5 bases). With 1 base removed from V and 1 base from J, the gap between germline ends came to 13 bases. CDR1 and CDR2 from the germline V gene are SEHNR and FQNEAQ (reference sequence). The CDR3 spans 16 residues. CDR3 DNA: TGTGCCAGCAGCTTAGGAGGGTCTCAACTCCAAGAGACCCAGTACTTC. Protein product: CASSLGGSQLQETQYF.

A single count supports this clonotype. The CDR3 reads CASSLALRREQFF. CDR3 nucleotide sequence: TGTGCCAGCAGTTTAGCCCTTAGACGAGAGCAGTTCTTC. The chain couples TRBV12-3 or TRBV12-4 to TRBJ2-1; D call uncertain. This CDR3 has 13 amino acids. V was cut by 0 bases and J by 10 bases, with 10 bases left in between.

The CDR3 region has the DNA TGTGCCATCAGTGGGTCAGGGGTGGATACGCAGTATTTT. Translation gives CAISGSGVDTQYF. J is TRBJ2-3 and V is TRBV10-3; D perhaps matches TRBD1 (6 bases). CDR3 length: 13 amino acids. Germline CDR1 ENHRY, CDR2 SYGVKD. V lost 4 bases to trimming and J lost 6 bases, with 11 bases between them.